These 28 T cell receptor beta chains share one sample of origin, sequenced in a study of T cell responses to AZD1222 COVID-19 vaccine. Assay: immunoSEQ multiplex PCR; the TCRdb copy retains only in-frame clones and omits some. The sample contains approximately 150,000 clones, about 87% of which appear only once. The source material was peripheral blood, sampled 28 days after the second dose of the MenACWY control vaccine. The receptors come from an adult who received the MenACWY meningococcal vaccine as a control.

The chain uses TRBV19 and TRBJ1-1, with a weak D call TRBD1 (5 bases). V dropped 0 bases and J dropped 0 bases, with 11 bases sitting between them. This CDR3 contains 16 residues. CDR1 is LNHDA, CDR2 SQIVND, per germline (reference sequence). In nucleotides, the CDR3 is TGTGCCAGTAGTATAGAGGTCAGGGCGCTGAACACTGAAGCTTTCTTT. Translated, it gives CASSIEVRALNTEAFF.

CDR3 sequence: CASSLAPSGDNEQFF. The CDR3, as DNA: TGCGCCAGCAGCTTGGCCCCTAGCGGGGACAATGAGCAGTTCTTC. The rearrangement joins TRBV5-1 to TRBJ2-1; 9 bases are shared with TRBD2. The junction had 3 bases not matched to a gene; V was cut back by 0 bases and J by 5 bases. The CDR3 contains 15 residues. The germline V gene encodes CDR1 SGHRS and CDR2 YFSETQ. The full variable domain, with the rest looked up from reference TRBV5-1 and TRBJ2-1, is KAGVTQTPRYLIKTRGQQVTLSCSPISGHRSVSWYQQTPGQGLQFLFEYFSETQRNKGNFPGRFSGRQFSNSRSEMNVSTLELGDSALYLCASSLAPSGDNEQFFGPGTRLTVL.

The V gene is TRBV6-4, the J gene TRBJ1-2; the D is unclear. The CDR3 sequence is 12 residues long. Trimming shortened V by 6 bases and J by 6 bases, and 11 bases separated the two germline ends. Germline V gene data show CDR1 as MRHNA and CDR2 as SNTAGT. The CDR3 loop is CASRDGYNGYTF. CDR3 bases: TGTGCCAGCAGGGACGGTTATAATGGCTACACCTTC.

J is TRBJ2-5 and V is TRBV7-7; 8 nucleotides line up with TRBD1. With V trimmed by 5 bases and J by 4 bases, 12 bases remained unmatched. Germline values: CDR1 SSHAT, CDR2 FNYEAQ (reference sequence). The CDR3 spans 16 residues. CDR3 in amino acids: CASSPGPGGYSETQYF. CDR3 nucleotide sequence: TGTGCCAGCAGCCCGGGCCCAGGGGGCTATTCAGAGACCCAGTACTTC.

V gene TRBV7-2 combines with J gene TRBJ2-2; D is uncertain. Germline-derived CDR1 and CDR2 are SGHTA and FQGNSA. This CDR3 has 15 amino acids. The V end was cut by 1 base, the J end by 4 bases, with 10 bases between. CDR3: CASSLDPAGTGELFF. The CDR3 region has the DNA TGTGCCAGCAGCTTAGACCCCGCCGGCACCGGGGAGCTGTTTTTT.

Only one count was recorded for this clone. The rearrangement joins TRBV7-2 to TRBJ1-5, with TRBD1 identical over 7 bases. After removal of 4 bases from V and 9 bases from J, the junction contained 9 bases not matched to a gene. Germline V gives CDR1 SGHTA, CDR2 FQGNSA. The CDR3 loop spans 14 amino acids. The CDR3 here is CASSSQGSLGPQHF. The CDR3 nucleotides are TGTGCCAGCAGCTCACAGGGGAGCTTGGGGCCCCAGCATTTT.

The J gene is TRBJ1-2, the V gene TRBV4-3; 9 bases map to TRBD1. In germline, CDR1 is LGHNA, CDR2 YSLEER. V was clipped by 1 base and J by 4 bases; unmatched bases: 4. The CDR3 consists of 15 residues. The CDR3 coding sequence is TGCGCCAGCAGCCAAGGGGGACAGGGCGTCTATGGCTACACCTTC. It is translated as CASSQGGQGVYGYTF.

CDR3 loop: CASSLWPYEKLFF. The CDR3 coding sequence is TGTGCCAGCAGCTTATGGCCTTATGAAAAACTGTTTTTT. The rearrangement joins TRBV7-2 to TRBJ1-4; the D is unclear. The CDR3 runs 13 residues. The V and J ends lost 2 bases and 6 bases respectively, with 7 bases between them. The germline gives CDR1 SGHTA, CDR2 FQGNSA.

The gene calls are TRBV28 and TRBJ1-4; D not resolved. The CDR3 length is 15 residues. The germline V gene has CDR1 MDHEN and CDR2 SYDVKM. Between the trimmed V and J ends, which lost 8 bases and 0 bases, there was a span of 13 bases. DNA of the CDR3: TGTGCCAGCCACAGCCGTACTTCAACTAATGAAAAACTGTTTTTT. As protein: CASHSRTSTNEKLFF.

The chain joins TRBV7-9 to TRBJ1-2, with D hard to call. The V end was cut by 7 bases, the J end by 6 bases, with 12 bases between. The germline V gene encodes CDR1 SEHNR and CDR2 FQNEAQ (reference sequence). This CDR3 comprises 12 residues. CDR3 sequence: CASIDLGDGYTF. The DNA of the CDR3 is TGTGCCAGCATAGACCTGGGAGATGGCTACACCTTC.

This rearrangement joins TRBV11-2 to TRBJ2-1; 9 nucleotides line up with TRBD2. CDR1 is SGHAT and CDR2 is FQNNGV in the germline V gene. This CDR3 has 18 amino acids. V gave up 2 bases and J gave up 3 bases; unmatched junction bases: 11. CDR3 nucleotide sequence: TGTGCCAGCAGCTTATCCGGACTAGCGCGAAGCGACTACAATGAGCAGTTCTTC. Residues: CASSLSGLARSDYNEQFF.

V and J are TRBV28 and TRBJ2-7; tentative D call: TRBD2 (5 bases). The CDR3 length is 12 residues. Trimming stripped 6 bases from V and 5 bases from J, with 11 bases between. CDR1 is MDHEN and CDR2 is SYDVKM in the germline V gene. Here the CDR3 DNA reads TGTGCCAGCAGGGACTCAGAGGACGAGCAGTACTTC. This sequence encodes CASRDSEDEQYF. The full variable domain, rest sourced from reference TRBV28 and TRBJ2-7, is DVKVTQSSRYLVKRTGEKVFLECVQDMDHENMFWYRQDPGLGLRLIYFSYDVKMKEKGDIPEGYSVSREKKERFSLILESASTNQTSMYLCASRDSEDEQYFGPGTRLTVT.

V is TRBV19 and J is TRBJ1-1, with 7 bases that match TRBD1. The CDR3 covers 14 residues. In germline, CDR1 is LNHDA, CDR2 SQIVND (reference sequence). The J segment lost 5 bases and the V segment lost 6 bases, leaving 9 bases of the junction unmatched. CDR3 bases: TGTGCCAGTAGAACGCCACAGGGGTGGACTGAAGCTTTCTTT. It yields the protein CASRTPQGWTEAFF.

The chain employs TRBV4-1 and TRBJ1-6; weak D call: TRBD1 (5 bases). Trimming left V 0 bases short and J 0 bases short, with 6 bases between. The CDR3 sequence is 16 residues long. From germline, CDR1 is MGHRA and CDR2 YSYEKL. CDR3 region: CASSQEGVSYNSPLHF. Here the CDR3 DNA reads TGCGCCAGCAGCCAAGAAGGGGTCTCCTATAATTCACCCCTCCACTTT.

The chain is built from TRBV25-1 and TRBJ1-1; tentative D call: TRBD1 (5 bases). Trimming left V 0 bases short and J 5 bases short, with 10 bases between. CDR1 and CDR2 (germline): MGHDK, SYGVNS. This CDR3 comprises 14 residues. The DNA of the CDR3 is TGTGCCAGCAGTGAATATGGATGGGGGACTGAAGCTTTCTTT. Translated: CASSEYGWGTEAFF.

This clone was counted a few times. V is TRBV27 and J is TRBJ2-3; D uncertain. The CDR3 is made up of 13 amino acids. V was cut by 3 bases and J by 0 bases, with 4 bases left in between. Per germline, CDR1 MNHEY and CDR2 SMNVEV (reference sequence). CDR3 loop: CASSFYSTDTQYF. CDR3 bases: TGTGCCAGCAGTTTTTACAGCACAGATACGCAGTATTTT.

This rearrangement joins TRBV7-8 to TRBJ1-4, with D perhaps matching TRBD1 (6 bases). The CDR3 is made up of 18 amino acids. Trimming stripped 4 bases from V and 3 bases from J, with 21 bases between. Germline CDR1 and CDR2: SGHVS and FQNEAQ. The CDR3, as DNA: TGTGCCAGCAGCTCCCGGGGGACCCGGGGGCCGGCTAATGAAAAACTGTTTTTT. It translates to CASSSRGTRGPANEKLFF.

The CDR3 region is CASSLSRADTQYF. The CDR3 region has the DNA TGTGCCAGCAGTTTATCGCGGGCAGATACGCAGTATTTT. The chain combines TRBV27 with TRBJ2-3; TRBD2 is a possible D gene (5 bases). Germline values: CDR1 MNHEY, CDR2 SMNVEV (reference sequence). CDR3 size: 13 residues. V lost 0 bases to trimming and J lost 4 bases, with 5 bases between them.

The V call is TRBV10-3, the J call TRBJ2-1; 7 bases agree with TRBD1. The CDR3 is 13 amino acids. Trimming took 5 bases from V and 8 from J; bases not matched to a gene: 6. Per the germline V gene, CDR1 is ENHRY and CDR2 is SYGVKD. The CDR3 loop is CAISHRGDDEQFF. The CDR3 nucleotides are TGTGCCATCAGTCACAGGGGCGACGATGAGCAGTTCTTC.

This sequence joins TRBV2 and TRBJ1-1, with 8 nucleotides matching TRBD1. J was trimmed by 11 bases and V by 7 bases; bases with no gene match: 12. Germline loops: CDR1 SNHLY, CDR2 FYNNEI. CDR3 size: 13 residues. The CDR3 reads CASTLTGAIEAFF. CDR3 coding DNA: TGTGCCAGCACCTTGACAGGGGCAATTGAGGCTTTCTTT.

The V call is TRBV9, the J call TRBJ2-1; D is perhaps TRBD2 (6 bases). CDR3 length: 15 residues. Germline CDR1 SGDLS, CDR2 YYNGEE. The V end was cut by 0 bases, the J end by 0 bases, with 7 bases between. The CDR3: CASSVAEGSYNEQFF. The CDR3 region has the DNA TGTGCCAGCAGCGTAGCGGAGGGCTCCTACAATGAGCAGTTCTTC. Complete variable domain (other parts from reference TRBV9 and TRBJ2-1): DSGVTQTPKHLITATGQRVTLRCSPRSGDLSVYWYQQSLDQGLQFLIQYYNGEERAKGNILERFSAQQFPDLHSELNLSSLELGDSALYFCASSVAEGSYNEQFFGPGTRLTVL.

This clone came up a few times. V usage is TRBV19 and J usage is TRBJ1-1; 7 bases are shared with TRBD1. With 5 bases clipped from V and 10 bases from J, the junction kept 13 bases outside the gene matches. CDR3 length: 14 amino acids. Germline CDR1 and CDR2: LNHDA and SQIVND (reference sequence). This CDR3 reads CASSLITGDSLAFF. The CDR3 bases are TGTGCCAGTAGTCTCATAACAGGGGATTCCCTAGCTTTCTTT.

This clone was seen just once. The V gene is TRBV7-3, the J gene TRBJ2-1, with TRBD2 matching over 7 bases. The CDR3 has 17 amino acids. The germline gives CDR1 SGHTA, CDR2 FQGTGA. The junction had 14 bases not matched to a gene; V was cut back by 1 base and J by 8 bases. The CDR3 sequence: CASSLKWGRLAGDEQFF. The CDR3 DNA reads TGTGCCAGCAGCTTAAAATGGGGCCGACTAGCAGGTGATGAGCAGTTCTTC.

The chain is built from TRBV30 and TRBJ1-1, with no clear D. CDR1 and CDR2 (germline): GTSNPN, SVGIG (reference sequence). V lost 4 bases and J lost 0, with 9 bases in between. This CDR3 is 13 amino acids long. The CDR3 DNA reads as TGTGCCTGGAATACCGGTTTGAACACTGAAGCTTTCTTT. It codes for CAWNTGLNTEAFF.

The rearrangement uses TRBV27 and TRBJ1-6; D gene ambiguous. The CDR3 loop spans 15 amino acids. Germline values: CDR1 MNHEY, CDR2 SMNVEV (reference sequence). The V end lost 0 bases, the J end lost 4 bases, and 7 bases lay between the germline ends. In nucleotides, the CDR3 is TGTGCCAGCAGTTTATCGTGGCAGTATAATTCACCCCTCCACTTT. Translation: CASSLSWQYNSPLHF.

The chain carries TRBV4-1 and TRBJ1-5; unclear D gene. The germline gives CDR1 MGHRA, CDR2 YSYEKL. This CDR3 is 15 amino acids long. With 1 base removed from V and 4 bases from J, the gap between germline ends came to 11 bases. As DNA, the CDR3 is TGCGCCAGCAGCCAAGGCGGTGGCAGAAATCAGCCCCAGCATTTT. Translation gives CASSQGGGRNQPQHF.

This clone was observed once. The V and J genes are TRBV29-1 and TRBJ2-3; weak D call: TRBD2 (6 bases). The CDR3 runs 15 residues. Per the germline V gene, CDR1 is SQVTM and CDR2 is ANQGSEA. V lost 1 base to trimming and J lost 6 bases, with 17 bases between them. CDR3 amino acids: CSVEGLGGVRDTQYF. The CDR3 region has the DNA TGCAGCGTTGAAGGGTTGGGGGGTGTAAGGGATACGCAGTATTTT.

The CDR3 DNA sequence: TGTGCCAGCAGTTTAGGCGGCAGGACCACCGGGGAGCTGTTTTTT. Its protein product is CASSLGGRTTGELFF. The genes are TRBV28 and TRBJ2-2; D ambiguous. Germline CDR1 is MDHEN and CDR2 is SYDVKM. V shed 2 bases and J shed 4 bases, with 11 bases lying between them. This CDR3 has 15 amino acids.